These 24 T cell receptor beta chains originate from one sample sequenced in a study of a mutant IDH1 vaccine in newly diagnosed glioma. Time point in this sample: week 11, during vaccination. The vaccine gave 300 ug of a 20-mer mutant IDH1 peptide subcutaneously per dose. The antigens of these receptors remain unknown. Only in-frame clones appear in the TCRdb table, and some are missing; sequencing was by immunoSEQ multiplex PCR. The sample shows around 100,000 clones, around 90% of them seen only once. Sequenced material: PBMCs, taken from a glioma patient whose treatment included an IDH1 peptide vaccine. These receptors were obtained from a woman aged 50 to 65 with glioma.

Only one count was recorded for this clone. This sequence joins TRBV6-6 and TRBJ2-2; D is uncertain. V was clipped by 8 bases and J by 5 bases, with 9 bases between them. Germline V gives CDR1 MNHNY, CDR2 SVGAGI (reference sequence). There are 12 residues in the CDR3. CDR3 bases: TGTGCCAGCTTTGGCGAGACCGGGGAGCTGTTTTTT. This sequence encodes CASFGETGELFF.

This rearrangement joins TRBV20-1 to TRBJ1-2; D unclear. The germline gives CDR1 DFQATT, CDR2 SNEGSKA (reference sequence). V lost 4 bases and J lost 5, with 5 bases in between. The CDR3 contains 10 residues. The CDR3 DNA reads TGCAGTGCTACCTTATATGGCTACACCTTC. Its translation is CSATLYGYTF.

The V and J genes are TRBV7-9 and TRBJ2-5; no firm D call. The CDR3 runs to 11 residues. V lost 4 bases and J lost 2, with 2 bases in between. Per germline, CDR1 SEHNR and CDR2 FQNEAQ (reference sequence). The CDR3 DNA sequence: TGTGCCAGCAGCTCGCAAGAGACCCAGTACTTC. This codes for CASSSQETQYF.

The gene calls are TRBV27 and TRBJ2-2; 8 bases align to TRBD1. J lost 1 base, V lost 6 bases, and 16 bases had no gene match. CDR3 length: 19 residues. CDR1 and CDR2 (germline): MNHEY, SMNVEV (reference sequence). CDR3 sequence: CASSPLPGQVVRNTGELFF. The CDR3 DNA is TGTGCCAGCAGCCCCCTCCCGGGACAGGTTGTAAGGAACACCGGGGAGCTGTTTTTT.

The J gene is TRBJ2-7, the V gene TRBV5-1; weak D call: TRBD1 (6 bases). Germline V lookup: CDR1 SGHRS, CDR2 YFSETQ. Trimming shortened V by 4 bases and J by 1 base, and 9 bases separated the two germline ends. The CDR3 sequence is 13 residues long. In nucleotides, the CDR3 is TGCGCCAGCAGCCGGACAGATTCCTACGAGCAGTACTTC. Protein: CASSRTDSYEQYF.

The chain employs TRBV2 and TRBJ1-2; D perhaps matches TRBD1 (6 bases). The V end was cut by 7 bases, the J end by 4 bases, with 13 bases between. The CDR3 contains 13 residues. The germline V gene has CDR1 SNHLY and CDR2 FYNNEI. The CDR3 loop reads CASNYDRSYGYTF. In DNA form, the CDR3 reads TGTGCCAGCAATTACGACAGGAGCTATGGCTACACCTTC. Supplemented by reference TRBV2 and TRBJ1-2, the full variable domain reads EPEVTQTPSHQVTQMGQEVILRCVPISNHLYFYWYRQILGQKVEFLVSFYNNEISEKSEIFDDQFSVERPDGSNFTLKIRSTKLEDSAMYFCASNYDRSYGYTFGSGTRLTVV.

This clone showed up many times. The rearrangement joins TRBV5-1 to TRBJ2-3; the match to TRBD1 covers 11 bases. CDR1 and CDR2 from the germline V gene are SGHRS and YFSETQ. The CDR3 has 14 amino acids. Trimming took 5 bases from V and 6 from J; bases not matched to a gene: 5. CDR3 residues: CASSGQGATDTQYF. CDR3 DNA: TGCGCCAGCAGTGGACAGGGGGCAACGGATACGCAGTATTTT.

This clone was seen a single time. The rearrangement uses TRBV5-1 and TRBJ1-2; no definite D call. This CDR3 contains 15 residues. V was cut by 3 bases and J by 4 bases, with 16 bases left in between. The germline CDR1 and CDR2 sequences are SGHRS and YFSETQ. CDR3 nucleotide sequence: TGCGCCAGCAGCTCGGCAGTGAGGGATGGCTATGGCTACACCTTC. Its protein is CASSSAVRDGYGYTF.

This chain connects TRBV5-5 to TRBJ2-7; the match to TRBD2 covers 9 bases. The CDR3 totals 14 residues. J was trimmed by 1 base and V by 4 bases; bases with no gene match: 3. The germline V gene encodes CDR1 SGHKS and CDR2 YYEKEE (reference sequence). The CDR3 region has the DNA TGTGCCAGCAGCCGGACTAGCGATTCCTACGAGCAGTACTTC. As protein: CASSRTSDSYEQYF.

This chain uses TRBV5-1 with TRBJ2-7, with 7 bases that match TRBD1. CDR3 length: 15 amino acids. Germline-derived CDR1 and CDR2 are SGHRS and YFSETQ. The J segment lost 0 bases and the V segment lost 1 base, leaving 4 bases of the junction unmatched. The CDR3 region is CASSLFRDSSYEQYF. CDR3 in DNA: TGCGCCAGCAGCTTGTTTCGGGACAGCTCCTACGAGCAGTACTTC.

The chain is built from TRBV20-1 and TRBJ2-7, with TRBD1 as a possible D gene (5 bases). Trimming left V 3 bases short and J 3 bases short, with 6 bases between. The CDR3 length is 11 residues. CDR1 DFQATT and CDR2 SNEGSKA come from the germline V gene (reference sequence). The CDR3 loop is CSARDNYEQYF. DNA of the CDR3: TGCAGTGCTAGGGACAACTACGAGCAGTACTTC.

The CDR3 protein is CASSTRGSSYNSPLHF. The DNA of the CDR3 is TGTGCCAGCAGCACCCGGGGGAGCTCCTATAATTCACCCCTCCACTTT. This sequence joins TRBV13 and TRBJ1-6; D possibly corresponds to TRBD1 (5 bases). V was clipped by 5 bases and J by 0 bases, with 11 bases between them. CDR1 and CDR2 (germline): PRHDT, FYEKMQ (reference sequence). This CDR3 spans 16 amino acids.

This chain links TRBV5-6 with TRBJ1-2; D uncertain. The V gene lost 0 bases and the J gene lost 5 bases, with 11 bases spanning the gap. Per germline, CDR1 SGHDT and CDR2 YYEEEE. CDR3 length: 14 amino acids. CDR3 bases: TGTGCCAGCAGCTTGGGGCCGACGTCTTATGGCTACACCTTC. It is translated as CASSLGPTSYGYTF. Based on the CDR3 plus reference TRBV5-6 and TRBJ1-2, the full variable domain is DAGVTQSPTHLIKTRGQQVTLRCSPKSGHDTVSWYQQALGQGPQFIFQYYEEEERQRGNFPDRFSGHQFPNYSSELNVNALLLGDSALYLCASSLGPTSYGYTFGSGTRLTVV.

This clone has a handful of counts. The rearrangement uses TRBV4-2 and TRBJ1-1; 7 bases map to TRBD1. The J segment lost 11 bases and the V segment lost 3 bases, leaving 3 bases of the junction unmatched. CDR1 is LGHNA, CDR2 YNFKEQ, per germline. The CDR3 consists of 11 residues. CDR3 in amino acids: CASSQGQKAFF. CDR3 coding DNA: TGTGCCAGCAGCCAGGGACAGAAGGCTTTCTTT.

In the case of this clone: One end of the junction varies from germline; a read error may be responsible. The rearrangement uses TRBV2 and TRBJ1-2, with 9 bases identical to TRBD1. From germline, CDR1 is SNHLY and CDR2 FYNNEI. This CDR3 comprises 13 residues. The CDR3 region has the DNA TGTGCCAGCAGTGAGGACAGGGGCCAACCCCTGCCCTTC. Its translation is CASSEDRGQPLPF.

The CDR3 loop reads CAISPQGPNYGYTF. The CDR3 coding sequence is TGTGCCATCAGCCCACAGGGGCCTAACTATGGCTACACCTTC. The gene calls are TRBV10-3 and TRBJ1-2; 7 nucleotides match TRBD1. This CDR3 is 14 amino acids long. Unmatched junction bases numbered 4, after V lost 6 bases and J lost 0 bases. From germline, CDR1 is ENHRY and CDR2 SYGVKD.

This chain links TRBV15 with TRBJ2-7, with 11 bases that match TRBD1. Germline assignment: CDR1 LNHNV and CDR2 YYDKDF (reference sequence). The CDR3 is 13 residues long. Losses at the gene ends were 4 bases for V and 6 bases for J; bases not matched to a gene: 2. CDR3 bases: TGTGCCACCAGCACAGGGACAGGGGGCGAGCAGTACTTC. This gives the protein CATSTGTGGEQYF.

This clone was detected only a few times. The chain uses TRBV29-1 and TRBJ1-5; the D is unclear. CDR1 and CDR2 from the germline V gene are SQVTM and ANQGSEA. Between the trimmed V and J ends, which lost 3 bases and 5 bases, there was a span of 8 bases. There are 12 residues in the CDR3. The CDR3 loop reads CSVESADQPQHF. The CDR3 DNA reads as TGCAGCGTTGAGTCAGCTGATCAGCCCCAGCATTTT.

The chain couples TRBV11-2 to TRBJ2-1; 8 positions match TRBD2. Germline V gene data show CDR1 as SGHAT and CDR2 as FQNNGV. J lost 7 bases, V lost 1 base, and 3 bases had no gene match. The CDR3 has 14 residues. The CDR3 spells CASSLGPSGNEQFF. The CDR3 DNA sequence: TGTGCCAGCAGCTTAGGTCCTAGCGGGAATGAGCAGTTCTTC.

Written as DNA, the CDR3 is TGTGCCAGCAGCGTACGGACTGGTCTGGACGAGCAGTACTTC. It codes for CASSVRTGLDEQYF. V usage is TRBV9 and J usage is TRBJ2-7, with D possibly being TRBD2 (5 bases). The CDR3 contains 14 residues. CDR1 and CDR2 (germline): SGDLS, YYNGEE. V lost 1 base and J lost 5, with 13 bases in between. The full variable domain, in which reference TRBV9 and TRBJ2-7 provide the parts outside the CDR3, is DSGVTQTPKHLITATGQRVTLRCSPRSGDLSVYWYQQSLDQGLQFLIQYYNGEERAKGNILERFSAQQFPDLHSELNLSSLELGDSALYFCASSVRTGLDEQYFGPGTRLTVT.

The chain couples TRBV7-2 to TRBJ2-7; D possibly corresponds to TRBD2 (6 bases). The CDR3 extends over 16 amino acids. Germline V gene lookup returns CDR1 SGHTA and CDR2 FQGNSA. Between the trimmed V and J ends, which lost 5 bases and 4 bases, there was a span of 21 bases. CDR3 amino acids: CASSLRDLRGLYEQYF. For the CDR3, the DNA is TGTGCCAGCAGCCTCCGGGACTTAAGGGGCCTTTACGAGCAGTACTTC.

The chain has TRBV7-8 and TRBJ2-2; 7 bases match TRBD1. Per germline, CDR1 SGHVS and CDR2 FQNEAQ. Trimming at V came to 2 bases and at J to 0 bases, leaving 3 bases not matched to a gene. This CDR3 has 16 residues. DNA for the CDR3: TGTGCCAGCAGCTTACCGGGACAGTCGAACACCGGGGAGCTGTTTTTT. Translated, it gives CASSLPGQSNTGELFF.

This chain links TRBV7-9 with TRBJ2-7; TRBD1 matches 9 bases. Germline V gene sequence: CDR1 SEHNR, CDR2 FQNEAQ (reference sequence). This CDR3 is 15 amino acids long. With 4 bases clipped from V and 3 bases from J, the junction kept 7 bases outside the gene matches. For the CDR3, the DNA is TGTGCCAGCAGCTCCCCGGGACAGGGACGCTACGAGCAGTACTTC. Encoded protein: CASSSPGQGRYEQYF.

As DNA, the CDR3 is TGTGCCAGTAGTATAGATCCACTAACTTACAATGAGCAGTTCTTC. The encoded protein is CASSIDPLTYNEQFF. The chain joins TRBV19 to TRBJ2-1, with D hard to call. CDR1 and CDR2 from the germline V gene are LNHDA and SQIVND (reference sequence). The CDR3 covers 15 residues. Trimming stripped 0 bases from V and 4 bases from J, with 10 bases between.